Presented here are 32 T cell receptor beta chains from one specimen sequenced in a study of beta chain features in type 1 diabetes. Broader study findings: TCRB CDR3 length was moderately but significantly reduced in all four CD4+ subsets of Type 1 diabetes patients.

Their cognate antigens are unknown. Since all of the isolated RNA was reverse transcribed, expressed TCRB transcripts were what got sequenced. Method: immunoSEQ multiplex PCR; TCRdb's copy keeps in-frame clones and lacks some. The sample carries 250,000 to 300,000 clones, 24% recorded once. The sample taken for sequencing was naive CD4+ T cells from blood. Receptors originate from a young woman with type 1 diabetes.

This sequence joins TRBV7-8 and TRBJ2-7; the D gene is possibly TRBD1 (6 bases). The ends were cut back, 6 bases at V and 3 bases at J, with 18 bases in the middle. The CDR3 contains 15 residues. Germline V gene lookup returns CDR1 SGHVS and CDR2 FQNEAQ. CDR3 sequence: CASSQRTGLNYEQYF. In DNA, the CDR3 is TGTGCCAGCAGTCAACGTACAGGGCTTAACTACGAGCAGTACTTC.

This chain connects TRBV11-2 to TRBJ2-7, with 14 bases lining up with TRBD2. V gave up 3 bases and J gave up 11 bases; unmatched junction bases: 6. Germline V gene data show CDR1 as SGHAT and CDR2 as FQNNGV. The CDR3 is made up of 14 amino acids. CDR3 region: CASSFAGTSGSKYF. In nucleotides, the CDR3 is TGTGCCAGCAGCTTCGCCGGGACTAGCGGGAGTAAGTACTTC. The entire variable domain, with the rest obtained from reference TRBV11-2 and TRBJ2-7, is as follows: EAGVAQSPRYKIIEKRQSVAFWCNPISGHATLYWYQQILGQGPKLLIQFQNNGVVDDSQLPKDRFSAERLKGVDSTLKIQPAKLEDSAVYLCASSFAGTSGSKYFGPGTRLTVT.

The chain has TRBV19 and TRBJ2-3, with 9 nucleotides matching TRBD2. CDR3 length: 15 amino acids. The germline V gene has CDR1 LNHDA and CDR2 SQIVND (reference sequence). V lost 5 bases to trimming and J lost 4 bases; unmatched junction nucleotides: 7. The CDR3 DNA reads TGTGCCAGTAGTCCAATAGCGGGAGCCGCAGATACGCAGTATTTT. It translates to CASSPIAGAADTQYF.

Regarding this clone: The same CDR3 also results from other DNA sequences found in this sample. Here the CDR3 reads CAWRTGYGYTF. Written as DNA, the CDR3 is TGTGCCTGGCGGACAGGCTATGGCTACACCTTC. The chain combines TRBV30 with TRBJ1-2; TRBD1 matches 7 bases. This CDR3 has 11 amino acids. V lost 5 bases and J lost 4; bases outside the gene matches: 1. Germline V gives CDR1 GTSNPN, CDR2 SVGIG (reference sequence).

The table lists this clone with a few counts. The chain uses TRBV15 and TRBJ2-7; no reliable D call. The length of the CDR3 is 13 residues. The ends were cut back, 0 bases at V and 1 base at J, with 4 bases in the middle. The germline V gene encodes CDR1 LNHNV and CDR2 YYDKDF (reference sequence). CDR3 sequence: CATSRDISYEQYF. CDR3 bases: TGTGCCACCAGCAGAGATATTTCCTACGAGCAGTACTTC.

The chain is built from TRBV10-3 and TRBJ2-1; D perhaps matches TRBD2 (6 bases). CDR1 and CDR2 from the germline V gene are ENHRY and SYGVKD. CDR3 length: 14 amino acids. V was cut by 7 bases and J by 4 bases, with 14 bases left in between. The CDR3 reads CAITAGTPYNEQFF. The CDR3 coding sequence is TGTGCCATCACTGCCGGGACTCCGTACAATGAGCAGTTCTTC.

The rearrangement joins TRBV6-1 to TRBJ1-1; no firm D call. Germline lookup yields CDR1 MNHNS and CDR2 SASEGT. V was clipped by 4 bases and J by 0 bases, with 12 bases between them. The CDR3 totals 15 residues. The CDR3 nucleotides read TGTGCCAGCAGTGTCCGAGGAGGCATGAACACTGAAGCTTTCTTT. This gives the protein CASSVRGGMNTEAFF.

This clone turned up a few times. The chain uses TRBV7-9 and TRBJ2-7; tentatively, D is TRBD1 (5 bases). CDR1 and CDR2 (germline): SEHNR, FQNEAQ (reference sequence). Trimming pared 11 bases from V and 5 bases from J, leaving 10 bases between. The CDR3 extends over 10 amino acids. The CDR3: CAHSGNEQYF. CDR3 in DNA: TGTGCCCACTCAGGGAACGAGCAGTACTTC.

The CDR3 sequence is CASSPPSEKLFF. CDR3 sequence (DNA): TGTGCCAGCTCACCACCGAGTGAAAAACTGTTTTTT. V is TRBV18 and J is TRBJ1-4; D not certain. Germline V gene data show CDR1 as KGHSH and CDR2 as LQKENI. The CDR3 consists of 12 residues. The V end lost 0 bases, the J end lost 7 bases, and 3 bases lay between the germline ends.

This clone was seen a handful of times. The chain links TRBV5-1 to TRBJ2-3; 8 bases align to TRBD2. Trimming took 2 bases from V and 0 from J; bases not matched to a gene: 2. The CDR3 is made up of 15 amino acids. Germline V gene sequence: CDR1 SGHRS, CDR2 YFSETQ. CDR3 loop: CASSLLADSTDTQYF. The CDR3 DNA follows: TGCGCCAGCAGCTTACTAGCGGATAGCACAGATACGCAGTATTTT.

J is TRBJ1-1 and V is TRBV6-5; D is unresolved. Germline assignment: CDR1 MNHEY and CDR2 SVGAGI. V gave up 6 bases and J gave up 1 base, with 6 bases separating them. This CDR3 contains 12 residues. CDR3 protein: CASRSGNTEAFF. CDR3 DNA: TGTGCCAGCAGATCAGGGAACACTGAAGCTTTCTTT.

The genes are TRBV28 and TRBJ2-5; D is unresolved. The V gene's germline CDR1 is MDHEN and CDR2 SYDVKM. This CDR3 spans 13 amino acids. V gave up 10 bases and J gave up 4 bases, with 16 bases separating them. The CDR3 reads CANSRGMRETQYF. CDR3 in DNA: TGTGCCAACTCTAGAGGAATGCGAGAGACCCAGTACTTC.

The chain combines TRBV29-1 with TRBJ1-5, with TRBD1 matching 7 bases. CDR3 length: 12 amino acids. V dropped 6 bases and J dropped 7; count of bases not matched to a gene: 6. Germline V lookup: CDR1 SQVTM, CDR2 ANQGSEA. DNA for the CDR3: TGCAGCGTAGCAGGGGGGCACCAGCCCCAGCATTTT. This gives the protein CSVAGGHQPQHF. The full variable domain, rest sourced from reference TRBV29-1 and TRBJ1-5, is SAVISQKPSRDICQRGTSLTIQCQVDSQVTMMFWYRQQPGQSLTLIATANQGSEATYESGFVIDKFPISRPNLTFSTLTVSNMSPEDSSIYLCSVAGGHQPQHFGDGTRLSIL.

This clone was picked up a small number of times. The rearrangement links TRBV19 to TRBJ2-1; 8 bases line up with TRBD1. The CDR3 length is 17 residues. From germline, CDR1 is LNHDA and CDR2 SQIVND (reference sequence). V lost 6 bases, J lost 5 bases, and 15 bases stayed unmatched. The CDR3 is CASSIFSGQGRHNEQFF. CDR3 nucleotides: TGTGCCAGTAGCATCTTCTCCGGACAGGGAAGACACAATGAGCAGTTCTTC.

In DNA, the CDR3 is TGTGCCAGCAGCTTGGGGCCTCCCATAGCGAGTTCCAATGAGCAGTTCTTC. It encodes CASSLGPPIASSNEQFF. V is TRBV5-4 and J is TRBJ2-1, with D maybe TRBD2 (5 bases). CDR1 is SGHNT, CDR2 YYREEE, per germline (reference sequence). The CDR3 consists of 17 residues. Deletions cut 0 bases from V and 6 bases from J, with 19 bases between.

This clone has more than one count but fewer than ten. This chain links TRBV7-2 with TRBJ1-5; 10 bases are a match to TRBD1. V shed 5 bases, J shed 5 bases, and the junction held 3 bases outside the gene matches. The CDR3 length is 14 residues. The germline gives CDR1 SGHTA, CDR2 FQGNSA. The CDR3 protein is CASSRQGAYQPQHF. The CDR3 DNA sequence: TGTGCCAGCAGCCGACAGGGGGCGTATCAGCCCCAGCATTTT.

This clone was found a few times. The chain employs TRBV9 and TRBJ2-1; D perhaps matches TRBD2 (6 bases). There are 15 residues in the CDR3. Germline CDR1 is SGDLS and CDR2 is YYNGEE. V was trimmed by 5 bases and J by 4 bases, leaving 16 bases between them. This chain's CDR3 is CASSGGTPAYNEQFF. The CDR3 coding sequence is TGTGCCAGCAGTGGAGGGACCCCCGCGTACAATGAGCAGTTCTTC.

V gene TRBV29-1 combines with J gene TRBJ1-1, with 7 nucleotides matching TRBD1. CDR3 length: 13 residues. Trimming at V came to 4 bases and at J to 6 bases, leaving 8 bases not matched to a gene. Per the germline V gene, CDR1 is SQVTM and CDR2 is ANQGSEA. The CDR3 nucleotides are TGCAGCGTTGTAGTTCCCACAGGGGCTGAAGCTTTCTTT. It specifies CSVVVPTGAEAFF.

The table lists this clone with a few counts. The chain carries TRBV28 and TRBJ1-1; the D gene is possibly TRBD1 (6 bases). The V gene's germline CDR1 is MDHEN and CDR2 SYDVKM. The CDR3 is 15 residues long. Trimming pared 5 bases from V and 5 bases from J, leaving 18 bases between. CDR3: CASSDAQGRSTEAFF. Here the CDR3 DNA reads TGTGCCAGCAGTGACGCACAGGGTCGGTCAACTGAAGCTTTCTTT.

Only a few counts were recorded for this clone. The J gene is TRBJ2-3, the V gene TRBV9; D unclear. The CDR3 spans 12 residues. Deletions cut 0 bases from V and 6 bases from J, with 5 bases between. CDR1 and CDR2 (germline): SGDLS, YYNGEE. The CDR3 loop reads CASSVDYDTQYF. Written as DNA, the CDR3 is TGTGCCAGCAGCGTAGATTATGATACGCAGTATTTT. The variable domain in full, with the rest retrieved from reference TRBV9 and TRBJ2-3, is DSGVTQTPKHLITATGQRVTLRCSPRSGDLSVYWYQQSLDQGLQFLIQYYNGEERAKGNILERFSAQQFPDLHSELNLSSLELGDSALYFCASSVDYDTQYFGPGTRLTVL.

The genes are TRBV5-6 and TRBJ2-3; tentatively, D is TRBD1 (5 bases). The V gene lost 2 bases and the J gene lost 0 bases, with 13 bases spanning the gap. The CDR3 is made up of 16 amino acids. From germline, CDR1 is SGHDT and CDR2 YYEEEE. This chain's CDR3 is CASSFGASASTDTQYF. DNA of the CDR3: TGTGCCAGCAGCTTTGGGGCGTCGGCCAGCACAGATACGCAGTATTTT.

Concerning this clone itself: The sample holds other DNA sequences that translate to the same CDR3. The V and J genes are TRBV5-1 and TRBJ2-1, with 7 nucleotides matching TRBD2. Losses at the gene ends were 2 bases for V and 4 bases for J; bases not matched to a gene: 6. CDR3 size: 15 residues. Per germline, CDR1 SGHRS and CDR2 YFSETQ. CDR3 sequence (DNA): TGCGCCAGCAGCTTCGGCCTAGCGGATTACAATGAGCAGTTCTTC. Its protein is CASSFGLADYNEQFF.

The CDR3 DNA reads as TGTGCCAGCTCACCAGGGACTAGCGGTAGTAATGAGCAGTTCTTC. Its protein product is CASSPGTSGSNEQFF. V usage is TRBV18 and J usage is TRBJ2-1, with 11 bases matching TRBD2. The CDR3 is 15 amino acids. With 2 bases clipped from V and 7 bases from J, the junction kept 4 bases outside the gene matches. Looked up from germline, CDR1 is KGHSH and CDR2 is LQKENI.

This clone showed up just a few times. V is TRBV7-9 and J is TRBJ2-3; 7 nucleotides agree with TRBD2. Germline assignment: CDR1 SEHNR and CDR2 FQNEAQ (reference sequence). V lost 5 bases to trimming and J lost 0 bases; unmatched junction nucleotides: 14. The CDR3 consists of 18 residues. The CDR3 here is CASSPVGPAGYSTDTQYF. The CDR3 region has the DNA TGTGCCAGCAGCCCCGTCGGCCCAGCGGGATACAGCACAGATACGCAGTATTTT.

This clone was counted only a few times. The chain combines TRBV18 with TRBJ1-5; possible D gene TRBD1, 5 bases. The CDR3 length is 16 residues. CDR1 is KGHSH and CDR2 is LQKENI in the germline V gene. V dropped 2 bases and J dropped 6 bases, with 17 bases sitting between them. The CDR3 sequence: CASSPSSSQGLQPQHF. DNA for the CDR3: TGTGCCAGCTCACCAAGTTCATCCCAGGGACTTCAGCCCCAGCATTTT.

V gene TRBV19 combines with J gene TRBJ1-2, with TRBD1 identical over 8 bases. The CDR3 spans 15 residues. With V trimmed by 6 bases and J by 3 bases, 9 bases remained unmatched. CDR1 and CDR2 (germline): LNHDA, SQIVND (reference sequence). Written as DNA, the CDR3 is TGTGCCAGTAGAAAGACAGGGGATTTCGACTATGGCTACACCTTC. The encoded protein is CASRKTGDFDYGYTF.

The V gene is TRBV2, the J gene TRBJ2-5, with D hard to call. Germline V lookup: CDR1 SNHLY, CDR2 FYNNEI. V lost 4 bases to trimming and J lost 5 bases, with 5 bases between them. CDR3 length equals 11 residues. The chain's CDR3 is CASSVEETQYF. CDR3 bases: TGTGCCAGCAGTGTGGAGGAGACCCAGTACTTC.

The CDR3 sequence: CASSAGVGETQYF. Written as DNA, the CDR3 is TGTGCCAGCAGTGCGGGAGTGGGGGAGACCCAGTACTTC. The V gene is TRBV5-4, the J gene TRBJ2-5; 7 nucleotides agree with TRBD2. V trimming: 5 bases; J trimming: 5 bases; junction bases outside the gene matches: 6. Germline V gene sequence: CDR1 SGHNT, CDR2 YYREEE (reference sequence). The CDR3 length is 13 residues.

The chain has TRBV7-9 and TRBJ1-1; D is possibly TRBD1 (5 bases). The germline V and J ends were trimmed by 5 bases and 1 base, with 17 bases remaining between them. Germline V CDR1 and CDR2: SEHNR, FQNEAQ (reference sequence). CDR3 length equals 16 residues. CDR3 residues: CASSPQPGFSNTEAFF. CDR3 sequence (DNA): TGTGCCAGCAGCCCTCAACCAGGGTTTTCGAACACTGAAGCTTTCTTT.

There are a few counts of this clone. V is TRBV18 and J is TRBJ2-7, with 9 bases identical to TRBD1. Trimming cost V 5 bases and J 5 bases; bases outside gene matches: 7. Per germline, CDR1 KGHSH and CDR2 LQKENI. The CDR3 spans 14 residues. In DNA, the CDR3 is TGTGCCAGCTCAACAGGGACAGGGATCAACGAGCAGTACTTC. Its translation: CASSTGTGINEQYF.

This clone has only a few counts. In DNA form, the CDR3 reads TGTGCCTGGAGAAGGGGTGGGCAGAAACTGTTTTTT. Its translation: CAWRRGGQKLFF. This chain connects TRBV30 to TRBJ1-4; D perhaps matches TRBD1 (5 bases). Germline V lookup: CDR1 GTSNPN, CDR2 SVGIG (reference sequence). This CDR3 region has 12 residues. Trimming removed 3 bases at V and 11 bases at J, with 13 bases between.

The V gene is TRBV14, the J gene TRBJ2-5, with a weak D call TRBD1 (6 bases). This CDR3 is built from 14 residues. In germline, CDR1 is SGHDN, CDR2 FVKESK. The V end was cut by 3 bases, the J end by 2 bases, with 10 bases between. CDR3 residues: CASSQRQGQETQYF. The CDR3 coding sequence is TGTGCCAGCAGCCAGAGGCAGGGGCAAGAGACCCAGTACTTC.